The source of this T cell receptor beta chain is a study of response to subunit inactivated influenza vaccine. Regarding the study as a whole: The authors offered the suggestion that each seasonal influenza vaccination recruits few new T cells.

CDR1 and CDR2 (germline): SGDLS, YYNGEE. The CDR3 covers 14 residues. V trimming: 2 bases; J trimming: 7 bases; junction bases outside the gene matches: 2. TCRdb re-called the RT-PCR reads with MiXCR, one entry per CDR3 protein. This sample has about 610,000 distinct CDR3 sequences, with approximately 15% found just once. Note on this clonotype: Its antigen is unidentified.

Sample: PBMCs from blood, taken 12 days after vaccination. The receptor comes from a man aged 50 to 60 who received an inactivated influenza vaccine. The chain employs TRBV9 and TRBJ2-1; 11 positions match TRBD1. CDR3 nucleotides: TGTGCCAGCAGCGTTGGGACAGGGGGTAATGAGCAGTTCTTC. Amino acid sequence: CASSVGTGGNEQFF.